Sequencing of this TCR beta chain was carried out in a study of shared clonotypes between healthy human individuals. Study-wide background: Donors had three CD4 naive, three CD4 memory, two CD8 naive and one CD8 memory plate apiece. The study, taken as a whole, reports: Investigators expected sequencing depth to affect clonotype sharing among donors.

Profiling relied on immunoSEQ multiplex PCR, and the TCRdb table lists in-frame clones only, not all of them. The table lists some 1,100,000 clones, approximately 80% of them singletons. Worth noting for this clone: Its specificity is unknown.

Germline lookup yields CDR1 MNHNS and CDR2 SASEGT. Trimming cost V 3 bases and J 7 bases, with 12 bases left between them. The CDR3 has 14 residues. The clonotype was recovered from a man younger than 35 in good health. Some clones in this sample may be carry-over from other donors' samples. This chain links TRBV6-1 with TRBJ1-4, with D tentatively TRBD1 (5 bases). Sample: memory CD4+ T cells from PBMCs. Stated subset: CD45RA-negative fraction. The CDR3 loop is CASSDKGEVEKLFF. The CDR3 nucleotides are TGTGCCAGCAGTGATAAAGGGGAGGTTGAAAAACTGTTTTTT.